This is a list of T cell receptor beta chains from one sample in a study of CD8 T cells in ankylosing spondylitis. TCRdb passed the 5' RACE reads through MiXCR, listing each CDR3 protein once. This sample has 400,000 to 450,000 distinct CDR3 sequences; 15% to 20% occur once, and the top ten carry over 0.9%. The material sequenced was blood, either unsorted or a sorted T cell fraction (not recorded which). The receptor source for this set is a male donor with ankylosing spondylitis. The CDR3 runs from the conserved cysteine through the conserved F or W. D genes are given only for firm matches. Clone size is given for some rows only: seen once, a few or many times, or a class if the clone is expanded.

d_call	j_call	clone_size	v_call	cdr3_nt	cdr3_aa
TRBD1	TRBJ1-3	few	TRBV3-1	TGTGCCAGCAGCCCAGACAGGGGGCCTGGAAACACCATATATTTT	CASSPDRGPGNTIYF
TRBD1	TRBJ2-7	NA	TRBV7-9	TGTGCCAGCAGCCTCGGTATGACAGGGACCAACGAGCAGTACTTC	CASSLGMTGTNEQYF
TRBD1	TRBJ2-7	few	TRBV6-1	TGTGCCAGCAGCGGACAGGGGGACGAGCAGTACTTC	CASSGQGDEQYF
NA	TRBJ1-5	few	TRBV27	TGTGCCCCCCGAGCCCCGCAGCCCCAGCATTTT	CAPRAPQPQHF
TRBD1	TRBJ1-5	many	TRBV12-3/TRBV12-4	TGTGCCAGCAGTTTAAACAGGGGGCCCGGTCAGCCCCAGCATTTT	CASSLNRGPGQPQHF
TRBD1	TRBJ1-1	NA	TRBV5-1	TGCGCCAGCAGCCCGGACAGGGTTGGCACTGAAGCTTTCTTT	CASSPDRVGTEAFF
TRBD1	TRBJ2-1	few	TRBV20-1	TGCAGTGCCCTGGACAGGGGATACAATGAGCAGTTCTTC	CSALDRGYNEQFF
TRBD1	TRBJ2-7	few	TRBV10-2	TGCGCCAGCAGTGATCCGGGACAGGGACTGGTCGAGCAGTACTTC	CASSDPGQGLVEQYF
TRBD2	TRBJ2-3	NA	TRBV7-2	TGTCCCAGCAGCCGGGGGGGCGGGGTGGTAGATACGCAGTATTTT	CPSSRGGGVVDTQYF
NA	TRBJ1-2	few	TRBV7-2	TGTGCCAGCAGCTCGGCCCCTATTTCCGGACATCGCTATGGCTACACCTTC	CASSSAPISGHRYGYTF
NA	TRBJ1-1	few	TRBV6-2/TRBV6-3	TGTGCCAGTTTCCGGGGAAACACTGAAGCTTTCTTT	CASFRGNTEAFF
NA	TRBJ1-2	few	TRBV20-1	TGCAGTGCTAGAGCAGGCAGGGATGGACGGGGCTACACCTTC	CSARAGRDGRGYTF
NA	TRBJ2-7	NA	TRBV28	TGTGCCAGCAGTCCCACAGGGCCGTCCACGAGCGAGCAGTACTTC	CASSPTGPSTSEQYF
TRBD1	TRBJ1-3	NA	TRBV4-1	TGCGCCAGCAGCCAGCAGGGACAGAGCTCTGGAAACACCATATATTTT	CASSQQGQSSGNTIYF
NA	TRBJ1-1	NA	TRBV6-5	TGTGCCAGCAGCTACATCTCTGCTGACACTGAAGCTTTCTTT	CASSYISADTEAFF
TRBD2	TRBJ2-1	NA	TRBV29-1	TGCAGCGCGGGACTAGCTCCCAAAGATGAGCAGTTCTTC	CSAGLAPKDEQFF
TRBD1	TRBJ1-1	few	TRBV3-1	TGTGCCAGCAGCCAGCTCACCCCGACAGGGATAGTTCCTGAAGCTTTCTTT	CASSQLTPTGIVPEAFF
TRBD1	TRBJ2-2	NA	TRBV6-2/TRBV6-3	TGTGCCAGCAGGACAGGGTCAATGGGGACCGGGGAGCTGTTTTTT	CASRTGSMGTGELFF
NA	TRBJ1-2	few	TRBV7-2	TGTGCCAGCAGCTCCTTCAACGGGTACTACACCTTC	CASSSFNGYYTF
TRBD1	TRBJ1-2	NA	TRBV18	TGTGCCAGCTCACCACCGCCCGGGACAGGGCTCTATGGCTACACCTTC	CASSPPPGTGLYGYTF
NA	TRBJ1-6	many	TRBV9	TGTGCCAGCTCAGGGGACGGAGCCTCGAAACCCCTCCACTTT	CASSGDGASKPLHF